This is a list of T cell receptor beta chains from one sample in a study of T cells in localized non-small cell lung cancer. TCRdb keeps only in-frame clones here, not all; method: immunoSEQ multiplex PCR. Among about 13,000 clones listed, roughly 30% were seen once. The sample here was lung tumor tissue, taken before any cancer treatment. The receptors here all came from an older female donor with stage I lung adenocarcinoma. Each CDR3 is given with its conserved first and last residue. A D gene is named only where the DNA matches it firmly. Clone size is given for some rows only: seen once, a few or many times, or a class if the clone is expanded.

clone size,D gene,V gene,J gene,CDR3 protein,CDR3 DNA
few,-,TRBV6-8,TRBJ2-2,CASSYSKGAMNTGELFF,TGTGCCAGCAGTTACTCGAAAGGGGCCATGAACACCGGGGAGCTGTTTTTT
many,-,TRBV5-1,TRBJ1-1,CASSLRGGNTEAFF,TGCGCCAGCAGCTTGAGGGGGGGGAACACTGAAGCTTTCTTT
-,-,TRBV5-1,TRBJ1-1,CASSQRGRTNTEAFF,TGCGCCAGCAGCCAAAGGGGACGGACGAACACTGAAGCTTTCTTT
few,TRBD1,TRBV18,TRBJ1-6,CASSQDRDSPLHF,TGTGCCAGCTCACAGGACAGGGACTCACCCCTCCACTTT
few,-,TRBV12-5,TRBJ2-6,CASGPTGYSGANVLTF,TGTGCTAGTGGTCCGACAGGCTACTCTGGGGCCAACGTCCTGACTTTC
many,-,TRBV9,TRBJ1-6,CASTAWGDSPLHF,TGTGCCAGCACCGCCTGGGGTGATTCACCCCTCCACTTT
few,TRBD1,TRBV6-8,TRBJ1-1,CASRGQVTDLNTEAFF,TGTGCCAGCCGAGGACAGGTCACGGACTTGAACACTGAAGCTTTCTTT
-,-,TRBV19,TRBJ1-2,CASSPEQEYYGYTF,TGTGCCAGTAGTCCTGAACAGGAATACTATGGCTACACCTTC
once,-,TRBV10-2,TRBJ2-1,CASSPTYNEQFF,TGCGCCAGCAGCCCGACCTACAATGAGCAGTTCTTC
few,-,TRBV15,TRBJ1-2,CATSNEVGGYGYTF,TGTGCCACCAGCAATGAGGTAGGCGGCTATGGCTACACCTTC